The clone carrying this TCR beta chain was found once. Its antigen is undetermined. These data belong to a study of cytomegalovirus exposure and HLA in healthy donors. Study-wide context: Most genotyped donors, 75% to 85% of fewer than 400, had Caucasian-associated genetic ancestry.

The PCR made use of 60 Vbeta and 13 Jbeta primers. Profiling relied on immunoSEQ multiplex PCR, and the TCRdb table lists in-frame clones only, not all of them. Of about 160,000 clones in the sample, approximately 76% are singletons; the top ten hold around 1.4%. The CDR3 spans 16 residues. With 4 bases removed from V and 3 bases from J, the gap between germline ends came to 17 bases. Germline V gene lookup returns CDR1 PRHDT and CDR2 FYEKMQ (reference sequence). Study-wide results and limits: Some highly shared sequence variants likely arose as a pipeline artifact. Altogether, some 170 TCR beta chains were recorded as cytomegalovirus-associated. A later analysis linked 15,000 to 20,000 TCR beta sequences to HLA alleles at 0.05 false discovery rate.

The receptor was isolated from a man in his sixties in good health and CMV-seronegative. The J gene is TRBJ2-3, the V gene TRBV13; maybe TRBD2 (6 bases). Sequenced sample: PBMCs. The CDR3 nucleotides are TGTGCCAGCAGCTCGAAATCTAGCGAGGTAACAGATACGCAGTATTTT. This sequence encodes CASSSKSSEVTDTQYF.